This T cell receptor (beta chain) is from a study of blood T cell repertoires in COVID-19. On the study more broadly: COVID-19 samples, acute and convalescent, were from the United States, Italy and Spain. Sources were T cells, B-cell-depleted T cells, or PBMCs; the material itself was cDNA or gDNA.

In the authors' methods: Nucleated cell counts were estimated from reference gene primer amplification. Generated by immunoSEQ multiplex PCR, the TCRdb table keeps only in-frame clones and is missing some. V, J and clone size derive from that table, while D and trimming were established from the DNA sequence. In the table there are more than 50,000 clones, approximately 80% of which are singletons. The CDR3 sequence is 15 residues long. Germline V gene sequence: CDR1 SGHNT, CDR2 YENEEA. V was pared by 1 base and J by 5 bases, with 14 bases between. The TCR originated in a man in his sixties or seventies with active or convalescent COVID-19. The rearrangement uses TRBV11-3 and TRBJ2-5; a possible D gene is TRBD1 (5 bases). Sequencing was performed on peripheral blood. CDR3 sequence: CASSLASGAGETQYF. In DNA form, the CDR3 reads TGTGCCAGCAGCTTAGCGTCTGGGGCAGGGGAGACCCAGTACTTC.